One TCR beta chain is described in this entry. The CDR3 consists of 12 residues. Trimming pared 4 bases from V and 6 bases from J, leaving 9 bases between. The germline CDR1 and CDR2 sequences are MNHNY and SVGAGI (reference sequence). Repertoires were generated with immunoSEQ multiplex PCR, while TCRdb's copy carries only in-frame clones and drops some. The profile covers more than 110,000 clones, with roughly 85% appearing a single time and roughly 3.4% taken by the ten largest. These data belong to a study of blood T cell repertoires in COVID-19. Overall study: Specimens from acute and convalescent COVID-19 originated in the United States, Italy and Spain.

Sequencing input: peripheral blood. V gene TRBV6-6 combines with J gene TRBJ1-1; D is perhaps TRBD1 (5 bases). This sequence originates from a man between 60 and 75 years old with acute or convalescent COVID-19. The CDR3 bases are TGTGCCAGCAGTTTGACAGATGCTGAAGCTTTCTTT. Translated, it gives CASSLTDAEAFF.